A selection of T cell receptor beta chains follows, all from one sample in a study of shared clonotypes between healthy human individuals. The data were produced by immunoSEQ multiplex PCR, yet TCRdb's version contains in-frame clones alone and is incomplete. This sample carries about 1.5 million clones, under 99% of them seen once, and the ten largest clones take approximately 0.44%. Sequenced: naive CD4+ T cells sorted from blood. These receptors originate from a man younger than 40 in good health. Both conserved end residues are part of each CDR3. The D gene is left open where the match is weak. The size of a clone is reported for some rows only, either as once, few or many, or as a class for expanded clones.

TRBV9	TRBJ2-7	16	TRBD2	.	CASSVVPTSGSDEQYF	TGTGCCAGCAGCGTAGTCCCGACTAGCGGGAGCGACGAGCAGTACTTC
TRBV27	TRBJ2-3	14	.	.	CASRLLKSKDTQYF	TGTGCCAGCAGACTACTAAAATCGAAAGATACGCAGTATTTT
TRBV5-4	TRBJ2-2	13	.	.	CASSRRDAGELFF	TGTGCCAGCAGCCGCAGGGATGCGGGGGAGCTGTTTTTT
TRBV7-9	TRBJ2-7	16	.	.	CASSLVGPVVSYEQYF	TGTGCCAGCAGCTTAGTAGGTCCGGTGGTCTCCTACGAGCAGTACTTC
TRBV7-2	TRBJ2-2	11	.	.	CASRASGELFF	TGTGCCAGCAGAGCGAGCGGGGAGCTGTTTTTT
TRBV6-1	TRBJ1-5	13	.	.	CASSEARGQPQHF	TGTGCCAGCAGTGAAGCACGGGGGCAGCCCCAGCATTTT
TRBV4-1	TRBJ2-1	16	TRBD2	once	CASSVVIAGVYNEQFF	TGCGCCAGCAGCGTGGTTATAGCGGGAGTTTACAATGAGCAGTTCTTC
TRBV28	TRBJ2-7	17	.	.	CASSSPPRTGGVGEQYF	TGTGCCAGCAGTAGTCCCCCAAGGACTGGGGGTGTGGGCGAGCAGTACTTC
TRBV19	TRBJ1-5	13	.	.	CASSISSRQPQHF	TGTGCCAGTAGTATCTCTAGTCGGCAGCCCCAGCATTTT
TRBV14	TRBJ2-7	13	.	.	CASSRYRGTEQYF	TGTGCCAGCAGCCGTTATCGGGGGACCGAGCAGTACTTC
TRBV7-2	TRBJ2-7	12	.	.	CASSSQRDEQYF	TGTGCCAGCAGCTCCCAAAGGGACGAGCAGTACTTC
TRBV5-4	TRBJ2-3	15	.	.	CASSLEVSVTDTQYF	TGTGCCAGCAGCTTGGAAGTTAGTGTCACAGATACGCAGTATTTT
TRBV7-8	TRBJ1-1	18	.	.	CASSLALQGSKGNTEAFF	TGTGCCAGCAGCTTAGCTTTGCAGGGGAGCAAGGGGAACACTGAAGCTTTCTTT
TRBV28	TRBJ2-1	16	TRBD1	.	CASSLGDRGPYNEQFF	TGTGCCAGCAGTTTAGGGGACAGGGGACCCTACAATGAGCAGTTCTTC
TRBV7-9	TRBJ1-5	17	TRBD1	.	CASSPGQGSFGNQPQHF	TGTGCCAGCAGCCCTGGACAGGGAAGTTTTGGCAATCAGCCCCAGCATTTT
TRBV20-1	TRBJ2-5	10	TRBD1	.	CSARGQGSYF	TGCAGTGCTAGGGGACAGGGGTCGTACTTC
TRBV18	TRBJ2-2	15	.	.	CASSTRQSNTGELFF	TGTGCCAGCTCAACCCGACAGAGCAACACCGGGGAGCTGTTTTTT
TRBV5-1	TRBJ2-2	14	.	.	CASRLRMNTGELFF	TGCGCCAGCAGATTAAGGATGAACACCGGGGAGCTGTTTTTT
TRBV29-1	TRBJ2-2	14	TRBD1	.	CSAMGQRNTGELFF	TGCAGCGCTATGGGACAGCGGAACACCGGGGAGCTGTTTTTT
TRBV14	TRBJ1-2	15	.	.	CASSPRVQGLYGYTF	TGTGCCAGCAGCCCCAGAGTACAGGGCCTCTATGGCTACACCTTC
TRBV14	TRBJ2-7	14	.	.	CASSQDSLLGEQYF	TGTGCCAGCAGCCAAGACTCACTCCTGGGCGAGCAGTACTTC
TRBV5-1	TRBJ2-4	13	TRBD1	.	CASGTGTGTIQYF	TGCGCCAGCGGCACAGGGACAGGGACCATTCAGTACTTC
TRBV4-2	TRBJ2-1	17	.	.	CASSQDAGKGVYNEQFF	TGTGCCAGCAGCCAAGATGCAGGTAAAGGAGTCTACAATGAGCAGTTCTTC
TRBV10-2	TRBJ2-1	13	.	.	CASSDEDNNEQFF	TGCGCCAGCAGTGACGAAGACAACAATGAGCAGTTCTTC
TRBV9	TRBJ2-5	15	.	.	CASSPYISGQETQYF	TGTGCCAGCAGCCCGTATATTAGCGGACAAGAGACCCAGTACTTC
TRBV7-2	TRBJ1-2	13	.	.	CASSFGVNYGYTF	TGTGCCAGCAGCTTTGGGGTTAACTATGGCTACACCTTC
TRBV29-1	TRBJ1-6	12	.	once	CSVRSGNSPLHF	TGCAGCGTTAGGTCGGGGAATTCACCCCTCCACTTT
TRBV7-8	TRBJ1-1	19	.	.	CASSPSNLGQGVMNTEAFF	TGTGCCAGCAGCCCCTCGAATCTAGGTCAGGGAGTCATGAACACTGAAGCTTTCTTT
TRBV5-1	TRBJ2-5	15	TRBD1	.	CASSPLGTGLKTQYF	TGCGCCAGCAGCCCCCTAGGGACAGGGCTGAAGACCCAGTACTTC
TRBV7-2	TRBJ2-7	16	TRBD2	.	CASGRKLAGIPYEQYF	TGTGCCAGCGGGAGAAAACTAGCGGGCATCCCCTACGAGCAGTACTTC
TRBV7-9	TRBJ2-3	13	.	.	CASSRSGTDTQYF	TGTGCCAGCAGCCGTTCGGGTACAGATACGCAGTATTTT
TRBV9	TRBJ1-3	14	.	.	CASSVEGNRNTIYF	TGTGCCAGCAGCGTAGAAGGGAATAGAAACACCATATATTTT
TRBV9	TRBJ2-1	15	.	.	CASSVVSQGGIEQFF	TGTGCCAGCAGCGTAGTTTCCCAGGGGGGGATTGAGCAGTTCTTC
TRBV28	TRBJ2-2	14	.	.	CASSLKGHTGELFF	TGTGCCAGCAGCTTAAAGGGCCACACCGGGGAGCTGTTTTTT
TRBV7-9	TRBJ1-1	17	TRBD1	once	CASSLSRDRGRNTEAFF	TGTGCCAGCAGCCTAAGCCGGGACAGGGGGCGAAACACTGAAGCTTTCTTT
TRBV7-2	TRBJ2-7	14	TRBD2	.	CASSLTAGEGEQYF	TGTGCCAGCAGCTTAACGGCGGGAGAGGGCGAGCAGTACTTC
TRBV11-2	TRBJ2-1	14	.	.	CASSPTTEYNEQFF	TGTGCCAGCAGCCCGACGACAGAATACAATGAGCAGTTCTTC
TRBV13	TRBJ2-5	11	.	.	CASSFKETQYF	TGTGCCAGCAGCTTTAAAGAGACCCAGTACTTC
TRBV2	TRBJ1-2	12	.	.	CASNLIIGGYTF	TGTGCCAGCAATCTAATCATTGGCGGCTACACCTTC
TRBV28	TRBJ1-5	14	.	.	CASRTNGHDQPQHF	TGTGCCAGCAGGACCAACGGTCACGATCAGCCCCAGCATTTT
TRBV9	TRBJ1-2	15	TRBD1	.	CASSVASGTDYGYTF	TGTGCCAGCAGCGTAGCTTCAGGGACAGACTATGGCTACACCTTC
TRBV18	TRBJ2-1	20	TRBD2	.	CASSPFRTSGSKGVYNEQFF	TGTGCCAGCTCACCCTTCAGGACTAGCGGGAGTAAAGGAGTCTACAATGAGCAGTTCTTC
TRBV7-9	TRBJ2-7	19	TRBD2	.	CASSLPGLAGGPVVYEQYF	TGTGCCAGCAGCTTACCGGGACTAGCGGGAGGCCCGGTTGTTTACGAGCAGTACTTC
TRBV7-2	TRBJ1-2	13	.	once	CASSLDPQYGYTF	TGTGCCAGCAGCTTAGACCCCCAGTATGGCTACACCTTC
TRBV15	TRBJ1-1	16	.	.	CATSRDPQGLGGKAFF	TGTGCCACCAGCAGAGATCCGCAGGGATTGGGGGGGAAGGCTTTCTTT
TRBV28	TRBJ2-7	15	TRBD1	.	CASSIPGQGLYEQYF	TGTGCCAGCAGTATACCGGGACAGGGACTCTACGAGCAGTACTTC
TRBV19	TRBJ1-2	13	.	.	CASSRTGGYGYTF	TGTGCCAGTAGTCGTACGGGAGGCTATGGCTACACCTTC
TRBV29-1	TRBJ2-1	15	.	.	CSVEGITSSYNEQFF	TGCAGCGTTGAGGGGATCACGAGCTCCTACAATGAGCAGTTCTTC
TRBV7-8	TRBJ2-7	13	.	.	CASSLGAIYEQYF	TGTGCCAGCAGCTTAGGAGCGATTTACGAGCAGTACTTC
TRBV6-4	TRBJ2-3	15	TRBD1	.	CASSETGLPTDTQYF	TGTGCCAGCAGTGAGACAGGGCTCCCCACAGATACGCAGTATTTT
TRBV14	TRBJ2-3	19	.	.	CASSHNHIGPGALTDTQYF	TGTGCCAGCAGTCATAACCACATTGGGCCAGGGGCGTTGACAGATACGCAGTATTTT
TRBV5-1	TRBJ2-3	14	.	.	CASSLYRIRDTQYF	TGCGCCAGCAGCTTGTACAGGATAAGAGATACGCAGTATTTT
TRBV9	TRBJ1-2	15	.	.	CASSVLGDPLGGYTF	TGTGCCAGCAGCGTCTTAGGGGACCCTCTGGGTGGCTACACCTTC
TRBV6-5	TRBJ2-1	14	TRBD2	once	CASSSSGAYNEQFF	TGTGCCAGCAGTTCTAGCGGGGCCTACAATGAGCAGTTCTTC
TRBV5-1	TRBJ2-3	14	.	.	CASSFGRNTDTQYF	TGCGCCAGCAGCTTCGGCAGAAACACAGATACGCAGTATTTT
TRBV28	TRBJ1-1	14	.	.	CASSLIPKSTEAFF	TGTGCCAGCAGTTTAATACCAAAAAGCACTGAAGCTTTCTTT
TRBV10-3	TRBJ2-2	16	.	.	CAISESLTGDTGELFF	TGTGCCATCAGTGAGTCGTTGACAGGAGACACCGGGGAGCTGTTTTTT
TRBV7-9	TRBJ2-7	16	.	once	CASSSDLGKGSYEQYF	TGTGCCAGCAGCTCGGACCTAGGGAAAGGGTCCTACGAGCAGTACTTC
TRBV4-3	TRBJ2-3	19	TRBD2	.	CASSQNLGGSGGPGDTQYF	TGCGCCAGCAGCCAAAATTTGGGGGGAAGCGGGGGACCTGGAGATACGCAGTATTTT
TRBV5-5	TRBJ2-7	15	TRBD2	.	CASSRGLAGNYEQYF	TGTGCCAGCAGCAGGGGACTAGCGGGAAATTACGAGCAGTACTTC